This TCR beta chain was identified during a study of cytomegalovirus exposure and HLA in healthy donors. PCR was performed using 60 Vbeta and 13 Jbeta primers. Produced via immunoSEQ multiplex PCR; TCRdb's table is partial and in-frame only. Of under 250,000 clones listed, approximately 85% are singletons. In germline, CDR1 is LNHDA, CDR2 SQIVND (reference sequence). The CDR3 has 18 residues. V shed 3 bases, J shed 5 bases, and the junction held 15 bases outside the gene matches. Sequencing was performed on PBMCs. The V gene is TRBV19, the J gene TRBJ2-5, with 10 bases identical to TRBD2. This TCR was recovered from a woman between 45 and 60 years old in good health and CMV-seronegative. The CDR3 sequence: CASSMREAGGPESETQYF. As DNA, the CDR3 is TGTGCCAGTAGTATGAGGGAAGCGGGAGGGCCGGAGAGCGAGACCCAGTACTTC.